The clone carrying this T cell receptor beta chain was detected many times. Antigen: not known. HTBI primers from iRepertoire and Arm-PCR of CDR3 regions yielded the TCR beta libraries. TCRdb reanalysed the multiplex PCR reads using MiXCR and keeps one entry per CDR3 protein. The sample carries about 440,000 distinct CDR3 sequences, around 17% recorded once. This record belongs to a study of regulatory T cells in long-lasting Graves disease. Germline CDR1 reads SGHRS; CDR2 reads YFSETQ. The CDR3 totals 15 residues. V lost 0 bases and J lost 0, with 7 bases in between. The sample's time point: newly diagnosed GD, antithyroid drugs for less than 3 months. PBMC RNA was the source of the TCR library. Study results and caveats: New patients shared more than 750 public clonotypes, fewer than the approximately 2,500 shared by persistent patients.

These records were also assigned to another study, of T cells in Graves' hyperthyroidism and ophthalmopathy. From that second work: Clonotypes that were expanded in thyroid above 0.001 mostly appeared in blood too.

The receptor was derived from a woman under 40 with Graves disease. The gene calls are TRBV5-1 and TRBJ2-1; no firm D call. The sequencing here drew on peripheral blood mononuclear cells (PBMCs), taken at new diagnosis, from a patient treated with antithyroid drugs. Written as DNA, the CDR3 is TGCGCCAGCAGCTTGGTCAGTGTCTCCTACAATGAGCAGTTCTTC. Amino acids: CASSLVSVSYNEQFF.